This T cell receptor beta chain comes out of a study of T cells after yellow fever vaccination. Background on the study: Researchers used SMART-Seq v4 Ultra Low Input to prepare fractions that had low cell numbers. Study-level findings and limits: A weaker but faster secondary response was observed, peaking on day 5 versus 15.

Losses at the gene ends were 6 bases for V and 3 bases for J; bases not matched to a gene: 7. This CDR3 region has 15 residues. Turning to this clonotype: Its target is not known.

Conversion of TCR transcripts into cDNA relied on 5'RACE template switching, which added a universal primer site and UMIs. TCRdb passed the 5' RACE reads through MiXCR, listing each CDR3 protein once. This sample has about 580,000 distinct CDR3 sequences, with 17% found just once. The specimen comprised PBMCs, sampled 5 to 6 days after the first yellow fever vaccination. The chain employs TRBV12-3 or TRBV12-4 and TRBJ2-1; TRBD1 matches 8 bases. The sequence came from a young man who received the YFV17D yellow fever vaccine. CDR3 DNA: TGTGCCAGCAGGTCCTCAGGGGGCTACTACAATGAGCAGTTCTTC. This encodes CASRSSGGYYNEQFF.